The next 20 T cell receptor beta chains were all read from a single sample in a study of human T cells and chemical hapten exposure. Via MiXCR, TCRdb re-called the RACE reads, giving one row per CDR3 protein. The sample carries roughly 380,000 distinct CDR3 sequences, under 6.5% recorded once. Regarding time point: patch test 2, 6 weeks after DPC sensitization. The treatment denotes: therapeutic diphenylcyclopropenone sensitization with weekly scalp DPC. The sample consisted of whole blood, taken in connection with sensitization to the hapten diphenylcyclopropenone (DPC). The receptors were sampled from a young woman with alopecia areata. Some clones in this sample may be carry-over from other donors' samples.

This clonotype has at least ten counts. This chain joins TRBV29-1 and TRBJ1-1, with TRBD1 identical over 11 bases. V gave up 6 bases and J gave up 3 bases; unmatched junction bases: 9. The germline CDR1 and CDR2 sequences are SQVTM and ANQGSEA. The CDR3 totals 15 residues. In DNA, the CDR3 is TGCAGCGTCTCAAGCCGGGACAGGGGGTACACTGAAGCTTTCTTT. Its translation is CSVSSRDRGYTEAFF.

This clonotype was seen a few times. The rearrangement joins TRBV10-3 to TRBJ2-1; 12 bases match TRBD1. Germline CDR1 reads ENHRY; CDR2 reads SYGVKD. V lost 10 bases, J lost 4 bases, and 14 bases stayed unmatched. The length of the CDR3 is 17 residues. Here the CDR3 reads CATEGTGGPRGYNEQFF. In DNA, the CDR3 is TGTGCCACGGAGGGGACAGGGGGCCCCCGTGGGTACAATGAGCAGTTCTTC.

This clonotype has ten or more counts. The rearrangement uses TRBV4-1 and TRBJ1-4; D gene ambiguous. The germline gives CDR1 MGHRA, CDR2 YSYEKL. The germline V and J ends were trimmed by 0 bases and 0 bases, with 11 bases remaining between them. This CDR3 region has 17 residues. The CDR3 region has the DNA TGCGCCAGCAGCCAAGAAGGCATTGTTGCAACTAATGAAAAACTGTTTTTT. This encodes CASSQEGIVATNEKLFF.

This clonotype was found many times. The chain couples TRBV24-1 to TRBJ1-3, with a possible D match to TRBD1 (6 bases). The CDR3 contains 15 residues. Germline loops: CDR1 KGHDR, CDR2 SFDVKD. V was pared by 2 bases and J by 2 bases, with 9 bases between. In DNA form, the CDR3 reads TGTGCCACCAGTGATTCAGGGGACACTGGAAACACCATATATTTT. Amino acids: CATSDSGDTGNTIYF.

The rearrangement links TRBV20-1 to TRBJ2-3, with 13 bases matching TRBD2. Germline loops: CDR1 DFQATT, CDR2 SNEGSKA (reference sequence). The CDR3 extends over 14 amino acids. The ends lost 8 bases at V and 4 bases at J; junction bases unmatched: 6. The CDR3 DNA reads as TGCAGTATCAATACTAGCGGGGGGGCAGATACGCAGTATTTT. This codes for CSINTSGGADTQYF.

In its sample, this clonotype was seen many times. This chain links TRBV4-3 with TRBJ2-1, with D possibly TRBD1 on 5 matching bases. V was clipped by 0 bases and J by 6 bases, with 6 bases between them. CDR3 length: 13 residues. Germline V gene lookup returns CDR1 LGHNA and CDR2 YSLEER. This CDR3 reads CASSQERGNEQFF. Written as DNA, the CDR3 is TGCGCCAGCAGCCAAGAAAGGGGCAATGAGCAGTTCTTC.

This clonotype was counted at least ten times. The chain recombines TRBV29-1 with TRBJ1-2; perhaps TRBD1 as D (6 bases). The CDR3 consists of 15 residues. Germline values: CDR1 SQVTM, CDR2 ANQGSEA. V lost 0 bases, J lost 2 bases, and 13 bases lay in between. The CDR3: CSVEDPQQGNYGYTF. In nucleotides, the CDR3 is TGCAGCGTTGAAGACCCTCAACAGGGCAACTATGGCTACACCTTC.

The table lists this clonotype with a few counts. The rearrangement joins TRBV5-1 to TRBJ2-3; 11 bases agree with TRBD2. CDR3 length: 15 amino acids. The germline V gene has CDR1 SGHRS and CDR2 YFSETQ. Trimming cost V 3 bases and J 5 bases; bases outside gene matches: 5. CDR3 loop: CASSSYGTSGDTQYF. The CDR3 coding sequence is TGCGCCAGCAGCTCTTACGGGACTAGCGGAGATACGCAGTATTTT.

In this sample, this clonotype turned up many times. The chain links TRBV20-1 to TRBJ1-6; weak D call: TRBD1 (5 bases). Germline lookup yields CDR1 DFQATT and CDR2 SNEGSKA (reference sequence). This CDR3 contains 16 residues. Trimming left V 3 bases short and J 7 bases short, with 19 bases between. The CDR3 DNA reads TGCAGTGCTAGGGGTACAGGCCTTAATAGCAATTCACCCCTCCACTTT. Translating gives CSARGTGLNSNSPLHF.

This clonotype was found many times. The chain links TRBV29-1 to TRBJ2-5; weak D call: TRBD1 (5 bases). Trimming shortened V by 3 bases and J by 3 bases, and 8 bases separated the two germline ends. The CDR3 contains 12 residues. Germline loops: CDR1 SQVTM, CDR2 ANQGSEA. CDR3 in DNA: TGCAGCGTTGAGGGGCAAGAAGAGACCCAGTACTTC. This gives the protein CSVEGQEETQYF.

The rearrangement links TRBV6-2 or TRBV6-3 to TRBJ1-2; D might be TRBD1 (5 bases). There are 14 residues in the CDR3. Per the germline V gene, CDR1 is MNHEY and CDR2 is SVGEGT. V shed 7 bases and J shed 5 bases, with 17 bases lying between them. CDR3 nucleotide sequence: TGTGCCAGCAACATCAGGGATGGATGGTATGGCTACACCTTC. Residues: CASNIRDGWYGYTF.

CDR3 coding DNA: TGTGCCAGCAGCGTAGAAGGGGCAGCTGGAAACACCATATATTTT. Its protein product is CASSVEGAAGNTIYF. The V gene is TRBV9, the J gene TRBJ1-3, with D possibly matching TRBD1 (5 bases). Germline values: CDR1 SGDLS, CDR2 YYNGEE. Trimming cost V 0 bases and J 2 bases, with 9 bases left between them. CDR3 length: 15 amino acids.

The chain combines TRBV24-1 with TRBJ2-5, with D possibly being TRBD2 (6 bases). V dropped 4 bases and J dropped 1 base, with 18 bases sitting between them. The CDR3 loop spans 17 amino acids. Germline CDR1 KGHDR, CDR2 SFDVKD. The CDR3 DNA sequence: TGTGCCACCAGTGACGCTGAGTGGCGGGGCTCCCAAGAGACCCAGTACTTC. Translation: CATSDAEWRGSQETQYF.

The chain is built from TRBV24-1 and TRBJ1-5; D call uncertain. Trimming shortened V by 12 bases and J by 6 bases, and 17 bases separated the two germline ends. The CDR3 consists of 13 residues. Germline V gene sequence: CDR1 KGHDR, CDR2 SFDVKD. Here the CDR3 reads CAAAPRGAQPQHF. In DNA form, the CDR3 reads TGTGCCGCCGCTCCTCGGGGAGCTCAGCCCCAGCATTTT.

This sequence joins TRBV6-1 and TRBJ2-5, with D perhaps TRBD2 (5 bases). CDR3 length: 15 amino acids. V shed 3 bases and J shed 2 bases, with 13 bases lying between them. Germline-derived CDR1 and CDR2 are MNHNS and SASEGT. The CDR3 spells CASSDGFGVQETQYF. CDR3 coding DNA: TGTGCCAGCAGTGACGGTTTCGGGGTACAAGAGACCCAGTACTTC.

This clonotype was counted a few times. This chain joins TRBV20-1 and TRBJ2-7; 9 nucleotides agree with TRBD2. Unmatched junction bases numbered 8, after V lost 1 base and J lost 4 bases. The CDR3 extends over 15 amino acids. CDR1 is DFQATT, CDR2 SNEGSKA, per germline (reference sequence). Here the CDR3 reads CSARAPAGGGYEQYF. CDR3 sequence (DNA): TGCAGTGCTAGAGCACCAGCGGGGGGCGGTTACGAGCAGTACTTC.

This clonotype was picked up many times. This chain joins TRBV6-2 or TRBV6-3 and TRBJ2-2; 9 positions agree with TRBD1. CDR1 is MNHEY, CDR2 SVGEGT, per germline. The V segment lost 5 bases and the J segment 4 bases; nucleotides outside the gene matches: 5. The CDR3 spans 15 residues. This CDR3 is CASSRRDRVTGELFF. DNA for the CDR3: TGTGCCAGCAGTCGCCGGGACAGGGTCACCGGGGAGCTGTTTTTT.

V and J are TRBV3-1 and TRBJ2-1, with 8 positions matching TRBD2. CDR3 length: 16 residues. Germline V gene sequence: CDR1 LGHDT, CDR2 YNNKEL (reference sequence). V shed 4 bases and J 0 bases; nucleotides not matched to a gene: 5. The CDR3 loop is CASSPYTSGSYNEQFF. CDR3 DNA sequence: TGTGCCAGCAGCCCATATACTAGCGGCTCCTACAATGAGCAGTTCTTC.

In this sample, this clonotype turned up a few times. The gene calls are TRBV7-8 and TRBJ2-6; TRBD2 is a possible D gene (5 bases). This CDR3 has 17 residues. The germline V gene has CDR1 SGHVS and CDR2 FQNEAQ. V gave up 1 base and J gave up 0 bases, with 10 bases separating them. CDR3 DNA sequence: TGTGCCAGCAGCTTAGTCGATCGGGGCTCTGGGGCCAACGTCCTGACTTTC. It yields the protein CASSLVDRGSGANVLTF.

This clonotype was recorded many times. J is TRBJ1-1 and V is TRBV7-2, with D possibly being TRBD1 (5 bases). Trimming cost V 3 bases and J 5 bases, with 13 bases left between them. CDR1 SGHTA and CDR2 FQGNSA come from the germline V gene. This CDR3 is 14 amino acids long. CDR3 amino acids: CASSFQLDMTEAFF. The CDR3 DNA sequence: TGTGCCAGCAGCTTCCAGTTGGACATGACTGAAGCTTTCTTT.